This record covers a single T cell receptor beta chain. Original analysis: The assay estimated nucleated cells by amplifying reference gene primers. Generated by immunoSEQ multiplex PCR, the TCRdb table keeps only in-frame clones and is missing some. That table gives V, J and clone size, and the DNA gave D and trimming. The sample lists 130,000 or so clones, about 86% occurring once. The data originate from a study of blood T cell repertoires in COVID-19. Turning to the study itself: From the United States, Italy and Spain came samples of acute and convalescent COVID-19. T cells, B-cell-depleted T cells, or PBMCs provided the cDNA or gDNA that served as material.

The CDR3 has 11 residues. Germline V gives CDR1 GTSNPN, CDR2 SVGIG (reference sequence). Trimming shortened V by 0 bases and J by 4 bases, and 4 bases separated the two germline ends. This chain joins TRBV30 and TRBJ2-7; no definite D call. Sequencing input: peripheral blood. The source is a woman in her sixties with acute or convalescent COVID-19. The CDR3 nucleotides read TGTGCCTGGAGTGTGCAGTACGAGCAGTACTTC. This translates into CAWSVQYEQYF.